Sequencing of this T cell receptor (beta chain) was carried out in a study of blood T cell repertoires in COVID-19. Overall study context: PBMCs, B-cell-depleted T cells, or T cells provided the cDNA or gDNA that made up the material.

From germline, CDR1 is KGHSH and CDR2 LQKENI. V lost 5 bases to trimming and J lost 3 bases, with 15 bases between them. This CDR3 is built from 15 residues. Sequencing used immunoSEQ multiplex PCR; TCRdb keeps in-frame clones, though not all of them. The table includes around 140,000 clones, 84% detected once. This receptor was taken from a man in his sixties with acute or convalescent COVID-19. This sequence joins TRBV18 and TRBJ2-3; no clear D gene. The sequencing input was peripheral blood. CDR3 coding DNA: TGTGCCAGCTCAGTAGGTACAGCTGGGACAGATACGCAGTATTTT. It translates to CASSVGTAGTDTQYF.